What follows are 28 T cell receptor beta chains derived from one specimen sequenced in a study of blood T cell repertoires in COVID-19. Repertoires were generated with immunoSEQ multiplex PCR, while TCRdb's copy carries only in-frame clones and drops some. The profile shows approximately 150,000 clones, roughly three quarters of them singletons. Sample: peripheral blood. The receptors shown here come from a man in his fifties or sixties with acute or convalescent COVID-19.

The V and J genes are TRBV5-1 and TRBJ2-5; TRBD1 matches at 8 bases. V lost 4 bases to trimming and J lost 4 bases; unmatched junction nucleotides: 3. Germline lookup yields CDR1 SGHRS and CDR2 YFSETQ. The CDR3 extends over 13 amino acids. The CDR3 loop is CASSAGQGETQYF. DNA for the CDR3: TGCGCCAGCAGCGCAGGACAGGGAGAGACCCAGTACTTC.

The V and J genes are TRBV7-9 and TRBJ2-7; TRBD1 matches at 10 bases. The CDR3 loop spans 15 amino acids. J was trimmed by 6 bases and V by 1 base; bases with no gene match: 6. CDR1 and CDR2 from the germline V gene are SEHNR and FQNEAQ (reference sequence). The CDR3 here is CASSLGQGAQSEQYF. The CDR3 nucleotides are TGTGCCAGCAGCTTAGGACAGGGGGCGCAAAGCGAGCAGTACTTC.

V and J are TRBV7-2 and TRBJ2-2; D might be TRBD1 (6 bases). The CDR3 loop spans 14 amino acids. In germline, CDR1 is SGHTA, CDR2 FQGNSA. V lost 4 bases and J lost 3, with 9 bases in between. The CDR3 here is CASSSRTDTGELFF. The CDR3 DNA reads TGTGCCAGCAGCTCCCGGACAGACACCGGGGAGCTGTTTTTT.

This chain links TRBV5-1 with TRBJ2-2; 8 bases match TRBD2. Germline CDR1 and CDR2: SGHRS and YFSETQ. This CDR3 region has 14 residues. V lost 3 bases and J lost 4; bases outside the gene matches: 2. CDR3 DNA sequence: TGCGCCAGCAGCTCAGCGGGAGTCACCGGGGAGCTGTTTTTT. Translated: CASSSAGVTGELFF.

The chain employs TRBV6-5 and TRBJ2-7; D may be TRBD2 (6 bases). V dropped 8 bases and J dropped 3 bases, with 11 bases sitting between them. Germline V gene lookup returns CDR1 MNHEY and CDR2 SVGAGI. The CDR3 runs 12 residues. DNA of the CDR3: TGTGCCAGCGGGGGGACCTACTACGAGCAGTACTTC. This sequence encodes CASGGTYYEQYF.

V and J are TRBV23-1 and TRBJ2-7, with TRBD1 identical over 9 bases. TRBV23-1 falls under the ORF class, with uncertain function. The junction had 12 bases not matched to a gene; V was cut back by 8 bases and J by 4 bases. The CDR3 covers 15 residues. In nucleotides, the CDR3 is TGCGCCAGCCCACCACGGGACAGGGTCAGATACGAGCAGTACTTC. Translating it yields CASPPRDRVRYEQYF.

This clone was recorded a few times. The V gene is TRBV18, the J gene TRBJ2-3; D is possibly TRBD1 (7 bases). Germline CDR1 reads KGHSH; CDR2 reads LQKENI. This CDR3 has 15 residues. V was pared by 2 bases and J by 4 bases, with 13 bases between. The CDR3 nucleotides read TGTGCCAGCTCACCAGGAGGGGGCAGTGCAGATACGCAGTATTTT. It is translated as CASSPGGGSADTQYF. Full variable domain (missing parts from reference TRBV18 and TRBJ2-3): NAGVMQNPRHLVRRRGQEARLRCSPMKGHSHVYWYRQLPEEGLKFMVYLQKENIIDESGMPKERFSAEFPKEGPSILRIQQVVRGDSAAYFCASSPGGGSADTQYFGPGTRLTVL.

V is TRBV14 and J is TRBJ2-1; 11 bases map to TRBD2. V was pared by 4 bases and J by 0 bases, with 14 bases of the junction left unmatched. The CDR3 is 20 residues long. The germline V gene has CDR1 SGHDN and CDR2 FVKESK. The CDR3, as DNA: TGTGCCAGCAGCCCAACCGAGAGACTAGCGGGATCAGGCTCCTACAATGAGCAGTTCTTC. This encodes CASSPTERLAGSGSYNEQFF.

The J gene is TRBJ2-5, the V gene TRBV29-1; 9 bases line up with TRBD1. The V segment lost 1 base and the J segment 4 bases; nucleotides outside the gene matches: 7. CDR3 length: 15 residues. Germline V gene data show CDR1 as SQVTM and CDR2 as ANQGSEA. CDR3 in amino acids: CSVEGRTGGVETQYF. The CDR3 DNA is TGCAGCGTTGAAGGTCGAACAGGGGGCGTAGAGACCCAGTACTTC.

The chain recombines TRBV28 with TRBJ2-7, with 9 bases that match TRBD2. Germline CDR1 is MDHEN and CDR2 is SYDVKM. J lost 2 bases, V lost 5 bases, and 7 bases had no gene match. This CDR3 has 15 residues. CDR3 region: CASSRSAGGTYEQYF. The DNA of the CDR3 is TGTGCCAGCAGTCGCTCGGCGGGAGGGACCTACGAGCAGTACTTC.

The chain employs TRBV6-2 or TRBV6-3 and TRBJ2-7; D remains unclear. The CDR3 totals 14 residues. Germline V gives CDR1 MNHEY, CDR2 SVGEGT. Deletions cut 4 bases from V and 4 bases from J, with 14 bases between. The DNA for the CDR3 is TGTGCCAGCAGTTTCACGGCAGCCGGGTACGAGCAGTACTTC. This gives the protein CASSFTAAGYEQYF.

The rearrangement uses TRBV28 and TRBJ1-4; 7 bases agree with TRBD1. The germline gives CDR1 MDHEN, CDR2 SYDVKM. Unmatched junction bases numbered 9, after V lost 5 bases and J lost 3 bases. This CDR3 contains 16 residues. Here the CDR3 DNA reads TGTGCCAGCAGTCAGGGGGGTAGGCGGGCTAATGAAAAACTGTTTTTT. Amino acid sequence: CASSQGGRRANEKLFF.

This clone was counted between two and nine times. The CDR3 sequence is CASSYDGKESHEQFF. The CDR3 coding sequence is TGTGCCAGCAGTTACGACGGGAAAGAGTCTCATGAGCAGTTCTTC. V and J are TRBV6-5 and TRBJ2-1; D is possibly TRBD2 (5 bases). The CDR3 runs 15 residues. From germline, CDR1 is MNHEY and CDR2 SVGAGI. V shed 2 bases and J shed 8 bases, with 16 bases lying between them.

This clone was picked up a small number of times. The rearrangement uses TRBV19 and TRBJ1-2; 7 bases map to TRBD1. The CDR3 totals 14 residues. V lost 5 bases and J lost 7; bases outside the gene matches: 10. Germline V gives CDR1 LNHDA, CDR2 SQIVND (reference sequence). Here the CDR3 reads CASSVTGTARGYTF. The CDR3, as DNA: TGTGCCAGTAGTGTTACCGGGACAGCCCGTGGCTACACCTTC.

This clone occurred a few times. The rearrangement uses TRBV19 and TRBJ2-2; D is undetermined. The CDR3 spans 13 residues. Germline CDR1 reads LNHDA; CDR2 reads SQIVND (reference sequence). Trimming stripped 5 bases from V and 5 bases from J, with 9 bases between. CDR3 DNA sequence: TGTGCCAGTAGTGAGACTCTTACCGGGGAGCTGTTTTTT. Protein product: CASSETLTGELFF.

J is TRBJ2-2 and V is TRBV24-1; TRBD2 agrees at 9 bases. This CDR3 has 14 amino acids. CDR1 and CDR2 from the germline V gene are KGHDR and SFDVKD. V dropped 3 bases and J dropped 7; count of bases not matched to a gene: 2. The CDR3 sequence is CATSDVREGGELFF. For the CDR3, the DNA is TGTGCCACCAGTGATGTGCGGGAGGGCGGGGAGCTGTTTTTT.

This chain uses TRBV5-1 with TRBJ2-2, with 9 positions matching TRBD1. J was trimmed by 8 bases and V by 1 base; bases with no gene match: 9. This CDR3 has 16 amino acids. Looked up from germline, CDR1 is SGHRS and CDR2 is YFSETQ. As DNA, the CDR3 is TGCGCCAGCAGCTTGAAGTCCACAGGGGGCGGAGGGGAGCTGTTTTTT. Protein sequence: CASSLKSTGGGGELFF.

CDR3 in amino acids: CASRSPTGAGEQYF. The CDR3 DNA follows: TGTGCCAGCAGATCCCCGACAGGGGCCGGCGAGCAGTACTTC. The rearrangement joins TRBV6-5 to TRBJ2-7; the match to TRBD1 covers 8 bases. Looked up from germline, CDR1 is MNHEY and CDR2 is SVGAGI. The CDR3 consists of 14 residues. Trimming removed 6 bases from V and 6 bases from J; junction bases left unmatched: 10.

This clone has just a few counts. V gene TRBV6-5 combines with J gene TRBJ2-7; 7 positions match TRBD2. The CDR3 contains 14 residues. J was trimmed by 4 bases and V by 6 bases; bases with no gene match: 9. Germline V lookup: CDR1 MNHEY, CDR2 SVGAGI. As DNA, the CDR3 is TGTGCCAGCAGACCTACGGGACTAACTTACGAGCAGTACTTC. As protein: CASRPTGLTYEQYF.

This clone has only one observation. The chain has TRBV18 and TRBJ2-7; 9 bases are a match to TRBD2. Germline-derived CDR1 and CDR2 are KGHSH and LQKENI. The CDR3 extends over 18 amino acids. V shed 6 bases and J 4 bases; nucleotides not matched to a gene: 19. CDR3 coding DNA: TGTGCCAGCTCCCCTAGTGTCCCGTACGCGGGAGGGATGTACGAGCAGTACTTC. Its translation: CASSPSVPYAGGMYEQYF. Full variable domain (remainder filled in from reference TRBV18 and TRBJ2-7): NAGVMQNPRHLVRRRGQEARLRCSPMKGHSHVYWYRQLPEEGLKFMVYLQKENIIDESGMPKERFSAEFPKEGPSILRIQQVVRGDSAAYFCASSPSVPYAGGMYEQYFGPGTRLTVT.

V and J are TRBV29-1 and TRBJ2-7; 8 bases are a match to TRBD2. This CDR3 is 14 amino acids long. Germline V lookup: CDR1 SQVTM, CDR2 ANQGSEA. J was trimmed by 0 bases and V by 6 bases; bases with no gene match: 7. CDR3 protein: CSVVGGRSSYEQYF. The CDR3 DNA is TGCAGCGTAGTGGGCGGGAGGAGCTCCTACGAGCAGTACTTC.

This clone was detected once. The genes are TRBV18 and TRBJ2-5, with a tentative D call TRBD1 (6 bases). The germline gives CDR1 KGHSH, CDR2 LQKENI. The CDR3 has 14 residues. Trimming removed 5 bases from V and 2 bases from J, with 12 bases in between. CDR3 sequence: CASSATGTQETQYF. The CDR3 nucleotides read TGTGCCAGCTCAGCAACCGGGACACAAGAGACCCAGTACTTC.

This sequence joins TRBV19 and TRBJ2-7; 9 bases fit TRBD1. Germline trimming cut 6 bases from V and 5 bases from J; bases unmatched to any gene: 2. The CDR3 is made up of 12 amino acids. Germline V gives CDR1 LNHDA, CDR2 SQIVND (reference sequence). CDR3 region: CASRGTGNEQYF. The CDR3 DNA follows: TGTGCCAGTAGAGGGACAGGGAACGAGCAGTACTTC. Variable domain in full (rest from reference TRBV19 and TRBJ2-7): DGGITQSPKYLFRKEGQNVTLSCEQNLNHDAMYWYRQDPGQGLRLIYYSQIVNDFQKGDIAEGYSVSREKKESFPLTVTSAQKNPTAFYLCASRGTGNEQYFGPGTRLTVT.

The chain recombines TRBV6-5 with TRBJ1-5, with 7 bases matching TRBD1. CDR1 is MNHEY, CDR2 SVGAGI, per germline. The trim removed 7 bases at V and 10 bases at J, leaving 7 bases unmatched. CDR3 length: 12 residues. CDR3 bases: TGTGCCAGCAACACAGGGGCCATACCCCAGCATTTT. This translates into CASNTGAIPQHF.

The sample holds a few counts of this clone. The chain has TRBV15 and TRBJ2-5; D is perhaps TRBD2 (6 bases). Between the trimmed V and J ends, which lost 4 bases and 1 base, there was a span of 13 bases. This CDR3 has 15 amino acids. Germline loops: CDR1 LNHNV, CDR2 YYDKDF (reference sequence). The CDR3 bases are TGTGCCACCAGCACAGTAGCGGAACGCCAAGAGACCCAGTACTTC. This encodes CATSTVAERQETQYF.

The V call is TRBV5-1, the J call TRBJ2-7; 7 bases match TRBD1. V shed 5 bases, J shed 3 bases, and the junction held 8 bases outside the gene matches. The CDR3 totals 14 residues. Looked up from germline, CDR1 is SGHRS and CDR2 is YFSETQ. The CDR3 protein is CASRTGQVGYEQYF. The CDR3, as DNA: TGCGCCAGCAGAACCGGACAGGTAGGCTACGAGCAGTACTTC.

This clone was recorded a few times. The rearrangement uses TRBV3-1 (or the pseudogene TRBV3-2) and TRBJ2-2; a possible D gene is TRBD2 (5 bases). V lost 5 bases to trimming and J lost 4 bases, with 11 bases between them. CDR1 is LGHDT, CDR2 YNNKEL, per germline (reference sequence). CDR3 length equals 14 residues. The CDR3 here is CASSSGVGTGELFF. The CDR3 DNA reads TGTGCCAGCAGCTCCGGGGTCGGCACCGGGGAGCTGTTTTTT.

The J gene is TRBJ2-5, the V gene TRBV11-2; tentatively, D is TRBD2 (5 bases). CDR1 is SGHAT and CDR2 is FQNNGV in the germline V gene. The V end was cut by 9 bases, the J end by 1 base, with 15 bases between. CDR3 size: 14 residues. CDR3 sequence reads: CASLAGLLQETQYF. The CDR3 DNA reads TGTGCCAGTCTGGCAGGACTCCTCCAAGAGACCCAGTACTTC.